This TCR beta chain originates from a study of T cells expressing NK-cell markers. Across the whole study: All TCR beta repertoires analysed originated from sorted CD3+CD56+NKG2C+, CD3+CD56+NKG2C- and CD3+CD56-NKG2C+ T cells.

Germline CDR1 and CDR2: ENHRY and SYGVKD. The CDR3 contains 14 residues. TCRdb reanalyzed the 5' RACE reads and collapses them to one entry per CDR3 protein, without DNA. Recorded for this sample: 400,000 to 450,000 distinct CDR3 sequences. Sequencing used blood T cells: a sorted CD56 or NKG2C T cell subset, CD4+ or CD8+ T cells, or bulk PBMC T cells (not recorded which). The receptor's source is a woman aged 18-70 years in good health. The chain couples TRBV10-3 to TRBJ1-1. CDR3: CAISESIRVEDAFF.